This T cell receptor (beta chain) was profiled in a study of blood T cell repertoires in COVID-19. Whole-study context: COVID-19 samples from acute and convalescent phases originated in the United States, Italy and Spain. T cells, B-cell-depleted T cells, or PBMCs supplied cDNA or gDNA.

Patients at the Seattle site were enrolled during active infection and followed longitudinally. This CDR3 contains 13 residues. V lost 7 bases and J lost 4; bases outside the gene matches: 3. CDR1 SGDLS and CDR2 YYNGEE come from the germline V gene. Original processing notes: Estimates of nucleated cell counts were drawn from the amplification of reference gene primers. Assay: immunoSEQ multiplex PCR; the TCRdb copy retains only in-frame clones and omits some. The D gene and trimming were derived from the DNA, and the V and J assignments and clone size from that table. This table holds about 150,000 clones, 80% to 90% found once.

The clonotype originates from a man younger than 35 with COVID-19, enrolled during active disease. The chain carries TRBV9 and TRBJ1-1, with 11 bases lining up with TRBD1. The sample consisted of peripheral blood. The chain's CDR3 is CASSDRGLTEAFF. The CDR3 DNA reads as TGTGCCAGCTCGGACAGGGGGCTCACTGAAGCTTTCTTT.